The 19 T cell receptor beta chains below come from one sample, sequenced in a study of blood T cell repertoires in COVID-19. The repertoire was sequenced with immunoSEQ multiplex PCR; TCRdb's copy has only in-frame clones and lacks some. The sample yields 150,000 to 200,000 clones, 80% to 90% seen once. Material for sequencing was peripheral blood. These receptors all come from a woman aged 80 or over with acute or convalescent COVID-19.

J is TRBJ1-5 and V is TRBV7-8, with TRBD1 matching 8 bases. V shed 2 bases, J shed 4 bases, and the junction held 4 bases outside the gene matches. The germline gives CDR1 SGHVS, CDR2 FQNEAQ. CDR3 length equals 15 residues. The CDR3 sequence: CASSLPGTGNQPQHF. For the CDR3, the DNA is TGTGCCAGCAGCTTACCTGGGACAGGAAATCAGCCCCAGCATTTT.

The chain combines TRBV28 with TRBJ2-1, with a possible D match to TRBD1 (6 bases). Deletions cut 2 bases from V and 14 bases from J, with 28 bases between. CDR3 length: 17 amino acids. Looked up from germline, CDR1 is MDHEN and CDR2 is SYDVKM. CDR3 loop: CASSLEPAAAGTRAEFF. In DNA, the CDR3 is TGTGCCAGCAGTTTAGAACCCGCGGCGGCAGGGACAAGGGCGGAGTTCTTC.

The rearrangement joins TRBV5-1 to TRBJ1-5; no reliable D call. Trimming stripped 2 bases from V and 4 bases from J, with 13 bases between. Germline V CDR1 and CDR2: SGHRS, YFSETQ. The CDR3 totals 15 residues. The CDR3: CASSLRYGENQPQHF. Written as DNA, the CDR3 is TGCGCCAGCAGCTTAAGATACGGAGAGAATCAGCCCCAGCATTTT.

The rearrangement uses TRBV19 and TRBJ1-1; tentative D call: TRBD1 (5 bases). The CDR3 runs to 14 residues. Trimming cost V 2 bases and J 4 bases, with 11 bases left between them. Germline CDR1 and CDR2: LNHDA and SQIVND (reference sequence). The CDR3 sequence is CASSIRRVGTEAFF. The CDR3 coding sequence is TGTGCCAGTAGTATACGCAGGGTCGGCACTGAAGCTTTCTTT.

The chain carries TRBV5-1 and TRBJ2-3, with D possibly matching TRBD2 (6 bases). Germline CDR1 and CDR2: SGHRS and YFSETQ. V was shortened by 0 bases and J by 0 bases, with 8 bases between the two germline ends. This CDR3 spans 15 amino acids. CDR3 amino acids: CASSLASASTDTQYF. Here the CDR3 DNA reads TGCGCCAGCAGCTTGGCTAGCGCTAGCACAGATACGCAGTATTTT.

CDR3 sequence (DNA): TGTGCCAGCAGAGACAGGAACTATGGCTACACCTTC. Amino acid sequence: CASRDRNYGYTF. V is TRBV27 and J is TRBJ1-2, with D possibly matching TRBD1 (6 bases). The CDR3 totals 12 residues. Looked up from germline, CDR1 is MNHEY and CDR2 is SMNVEV (reference sequence). V lost 6 bases, J lost 2 bases, and 7 bases lay in between.

The chain couples TRBV7-3 to TRBJ2-2, with D possibly TRBD1 on 6 matching bases. Trimming removed 1 base at V and 4 bases at J, with 16 bases between. Germline assignment: CDR1 SGHTA and CDR2 FQGTGA. The CDR3 extends over 17 amino acids. The CDR3 sequence is CASSLSSTGGVTGELFF. DNA for the CDR3: TGTGCCAGCAGCTTAAGCTCGACAGGCGGCGTCACCGGGGAGCTGTTTTTT.

The chain has TRBV15 and TRBJ1-4, with D unclear. Per the germline V gene, CDR1 is LNHNV and CDR2 is YYDKDF (reference sequence). V was cut by 0 bases and J by 7 bases, with 6 bases left in between. The CDR3 runs 13 residues. The CDR3, as DNA: TGTGCCACCAGCAGAGATAATAGTGAAAAACTGTTTTTT. This sequence encodes CATSRDNSEKLFF.

The J gene is TRBJ1-5, the V gene TRBV6-2 or TRBV6-3; D perhaps matches TRBD1 (6 bases). The V gene lost 5 bases and the J gene lost 2 bases, with 19 bases spanning the gap. This CDR3 is 17 amino acids long. Germline V lookup: CDR1 MNHEY, CDR2 SVGEGT. CDR3 amino acids: CASSPGGGKGGNQPQHF. CDR3 DNA: TGTGCCAGCAGTCCCGGGGGGGGCAAAGGTGGCAATCAGCCCCAGCATTTT.

The chain recombines TRBV11-3 with TRBJ2-4, with D possibly matching TRBD2 (6 bases). CDR1 and CDR2 from the germline V gene are SGHNT and YENEEA. Trimming took 4 bases from V and 1 from J, leaving 17 bases between them. The CDR3 sequence is 17 residues long. CDR3 amino acids: CASSYNRDFRAKNIQYF. DNA for the CDR3: TGTGCCAGCAGCTATAACCGGGACTTTCGGGCCAAAAACATTCAGTACTTC.

The chain carries TRBV7-2 and TRBJ2-5, with TRBD2 matching 11 bases. The CDR3 is made up of 14 amino acids. The V gene's germline CDR1 is SGHTA and CDR2 FQGNSA. V lost 5 bases to trimming and J lost 4 bases; unmatched junction nucleotides: 3. For the CDR3, the DNA is TGTGCCAGCAGCCCCGGACTAGCGGGAGAGACCCAGTACTTC. It specifies CASSPGLAGETQYF.

This clone was found a few times. V gene TRBV5-1 combines with J gene TRBJ2-2; possibly TRBD2 for D (5 bases). The CDR3 extends over 13 amino acids. CDR1 is SGHRS and CDR2 is YFSETQ in the germline V gene. DNA for the CDR3: TGCGCTTGTGGAGGAGGGAACACCGGGGAGCTGTTTTTT. Residues: CACGGGNTGELFF.

In DNA, the CDR3 is TGTGCCAGCAGCTTAATCGCGGGAGGGCAGCAAGAGACCCAGTACTTC. It specifies CASSLIAGGQQETQYF. This chain joins TRBV7-8 and TRBJ2-5; 9 nucleotides align to TRBD2. Germline CDR1 is SGHVS and CDR2 is FQNEAQ. CDR3 length: 16 amino acids. Trimming cost V 2 bases and J 2 bases; bases outside gene matches: 6.

V and J are TRBV24-1 and TRBJ2-5, with TRBD2 matching 8 bases. J was trimmed by 1 base and V by 6 bases; bases with no gene match: 9. Per the germline V gene, CDR1 is KGHDR and CDR2 is SFDVKD. The CDR3 contains 16 residues. CDR3 in DNA: TGTGCCACCAGTTTTATAACTAGCGGAAGCCAAGAGACCCAGTACTTC. Its translation is CATSFITSGSQETQYF.

This clone came up a few times. The J gene is TRBJ2-1, the V gene TRBV5-1, with TRBD2 matching 7 bases. This CDR3 is built from 16 residues. Unmatched junction bases numbered 9, after V lost 4 bases and J lost 2 bases. The germline V gene has CDR1 SGHRS and CDR2 YFSETQ. CDR3 sequence (DNA): TGCGCCAGCAGCGCCATTCTAGCGGCGACCTACAATGAGCAGTTCTTC. Translated: CASSAILAATYNEQFF.

This rearrangement joins TRBV4-2 to TRBJ1-1, with D unresolved. Trimming shortened V by 4 bases and J by 0 bases, and 6 bases separated the two germline ends. The CDR3 is 13 amino acids. The germline gives CDR1 LGHNA, CDR2 YNFKEQ. CDR3 bases: TGTGCCAGCAGCCGAGGGATGAACACTGAAGCTTTCTTT. Protein sequence: CASSRGMNTEAFF.

V is TRBV5-6 and J is TRBJ2-1; D not resolved. The germline gives CDR1 SGHDT, CDR2 YYEEEE. Trimming removed 0 bases at V and 12 bases at J, with 19 bases between. The CDR3 runs to 15 residues. The CDR3 spells CASSLARLIWQRQFF. The CDR3 nucleotides are TGTGCCAGCAGCTTGGCCAGGCTGATTTGGCAGAGGCAGTTCTTC.

The rearrangement joins TRBV2 to TRBJ2-3, with a weak D call TRBD2 (6 bases). The germline gives CDR1 SNHLY, CDR2 FYNNEI. V lost 5 bases and J lost 2, with 11 bases in between. This CDR3 is 14 amino acids long. CDR3: CASSSGQNTDTQYF. The CDR3 nucleotides are TGTGCCAGCAGTAGCGGGCAGAACACAGATACGCAGTATTTT. Using reference TRBV2 and TRBJ2-3 for the parts outside the CDR3, the full variable domain is EPEVTQTPSHQVTQMGQEVILRCVPISNHLYFYWYRQILGQKVEFLVSFYNNEISEKSEIFDDQFSVERPDGSNFTLKIRSTKLEDSAMYFCASSSGQNTDTQYFGPGTRLTVL.

This chain joins TRBV11-2 and TRBJ2-1; possibly TRBD2 for D (5 bases). The CDR3 runs to 13 residues. V gave up 5 bases and J gave up 1 base, with 6 bases separating them. Germline V gives CDR1 SGHAT, CDR2 FQNNGV. CDR3 residues: CASSPGSYNEQFF. The CDR3 bases are TGTGCCAGCAGCCCGGGATCCTACAATGAGCAGTTCTTC.